The 27 T cell receptor beta chains presented below share a single source sample, sequenced in a study of glioma-infiltrating T cells after dendritic cell vaccination. TCRdb's copy holds only in-frame clones and misses some; the assay was immunoSEQ multiplex PCR. The sample consists of 40,000 to 60,000 clones, about 85% of them appearing once. The sequenced sample was blood, obtained before dendritic cell vaccination. Receptors were obtained from a human donor with glioblastoma.

This chain joins TRBV5-1 and TRBJ1-4, with 7 nucleotides matching TRBD1. The CDR3 consists of 16 residues. V was clipped by 4 bases and J by 3 bases; unmatched bases: 9. Germline V gene data show CDR1 as SGHRS and CDR2 as YFSETQ. In nucleotides, the CDR3 is TGCGCCAGCAGCCCTGGGACAGCTGCACCTAATGAAAAACTGTTTTTT. Residues: CASSPGTAAPNEKLFF.

The genes are TRBV25-1 and TRBJ1-1, with a tentative D call TRBD1 (5 bases). In germline, CDR1 is MGHDK, CDR2 SYGVNS. The CDR3 is 16 residues long. V lost 2 bases, J lost 1 base, and 14 bases lay in between. DNA of the CDR3: TGTGCCAGCAGTGAACGGGCAGGGAGGGGGAACACTGAAGCTTTCTTT. This gives the protein CASSERAGRGNTEAFF. Drawing the rest from reference TRBV25-1 and TRBJ1-1, the complete variable domain is EADIYQTPRYLVIGTGKKITLECSQTMGHDKMYWYQQDPGMELHLIHYSYGVNSTEKGDLSSESTVSRIRTEHFPLTLESARPSHTSQYLCASSERAGRGNTEAFFGQGTRLTVV.

This clone was observed once. This chain links TRBV19 with TRBJ1-5; perhaps TRBD1 as D (6 bases). Germline V CDR1 and CDR2: LNHDA, SQIVND (reference sequence). Between the trimmed V and J ends, which lost 7 bases and 3 bases, there was a span of 16 bases. The CDR3 runs to 15 residues. The CDR3 loop reads CASTLTGNDNQPQHF. The CDR3 DNA reads TGTGCCAGTACCCTAACAGGGAACGACAATCAGCCCCAGCATTTT.

This chain joins TRBV5-1 and TRBJ2-2; 12 bases are shared with TRBD2. The germline V gene encodes CDR1 SGHRS and CDR2 YFSETQ. This CDR3 spans 16 amino acids. Unmatched junction bases numbered 4, after V lost 2 bases and J lost 5 bases. CDR3 loop: CASSLRLAGDTGELFF. The CDR3 nucleotides read TGCGCCAGCAGCTTACGACTAGCGGGAGATACCGGGGAGCTGTTTTTT. Complete variable domain (other parts from reference TRBV5-1 and TRBJ2-2): KAGVTQTPRYLIKTRGQQVTLSCSPISGHRSVSWYQQTPGQGLQFLFEYFSETQRNKGNFPGRFSGRQFSNSRSEMNVSTLELGDSALYLCASSLRLAGDTGELFFGEGSRLTVL.

V gene TRBV5-1 combines with J gene TRBJ2-2, with TRBD2 identical over 13 bases. The CDR3 sequence is 18 residues long. The V gene's germline CDR1 is SGHRS and CDR2 YFSETQ. V shed 0 bases and J 2 bases; nucleotides not matched to a gene: 4. This CDR3 is CASSLAGLAGPNTGELFF. In DNA form, the CDR3 reads TGCGCCAGCAGCTTGGCGGGACTAGCGGGACCCAACACCGGGGAGCTGTTTTTT.

V gene TRBV25-1 combines with J gene TRBJ1-4; the D is unclear. Trimming removed 0 bases at V and 8 bases at J, with 13 bases between. The germline CDR1 and CDR2 sequences are MGHDK and SYGVNS. The CDR3 length is 15 residues. The CDR3 nucleotides are TGTGCCAGCAGTGAATATCGGGAGGGCGACGAAAAACTGTTTTTT. It codes for CASSEYREGDEKLFF.

The CDR3 protein is CASSLNTGQNNSPLHF. The CDR3 DNA reads TGTGCCAGCTCACTAAATACGGGACAAAATAATTCACCCCTCCACTTT. The rearrangement links TRBV18 to TRBJ1-6; a possible D gene is TRBD1 (6 bases). Trimming left V 4 bases short and J 5 bases short, with 15 bases between. CDR1 is KGHSH and CDR2 is LQKENI in the germline V gene. The CDR3 has 16 amino acids.

This rearrangement joins TRBV27 to TRBJ1-2; the D is unclear. The CDR3 runs to 11 residues. Deletions cut 6 bases from V and 8 bases from J, with 10 bases between. The germline V gene encodes CDR1 MNHEY and CDR2 SMNVEV (reference sequence). The CDR3 is CASRGLKGYTF. CDR3 nucleotides: TGTGCCAGCAGGGGCTTGAAAGGCTACACCTTC.

This clone came up a few times. This sequence joins TRBV18 and TRBJ1-1; a weak D match, TRBD1 (5 bases). The CDR3 runs 15 residues. Germline CDR1 is KGHSH and CDR2 is LQKENI. Trimming removed 0 bases from V and 4 bases from J, with 12 bases in between. The DNA for the CDR3 is TGTGCCAGCTCACCACCGGCGGGGCGGATCACTGAAGCTTTCTTT. Translating gives CASSPPAGRITEAFF.

The rearrangement links TRBV19 to TRBJ2-3, with 8 bases lining up with TRBD1. Per the germline V gene, CDR1 is LNHDA and CDR2 is SQIVND (reference sequence). The V and J ends lost 4 bases and 6 bases, in that order; junction bases with no gene match: 9. This CDR3 is 15 amino acids long. The CDR3 region has the DNA TGTGCCAGTAGTAGACAGGGGCGGTGGGGGGATACGCAGTATTTT. Its protein is CASSRQGRWGDTQYF.

The J gene is TRBJ1-2, the V gene TRBV7-8; tentatively, D is TRBD1 (5 bases). Trimming shortened V by 1 base and J by 3 bases, and 9 bases separated the two germline ends. Germline V gives CDR1 SGHVS, CDR2 FQNEAQ. The CDR3 loop spans 14 amino acids. The CDR3 here is CASSLGRGDYGYTF. The DNA for the CDR3 is TGTGCCAGCAGCTTAGGACGGGGGGACTATGGCTACACCTTC.

V is TRBV11-3 and J is TRBJ2-7; 11 bases map to TRBD1. J lost 6 bases, V lost 1 base, and 14 bases had no gene match. CDR1 is SGHNT, CDR2 YENEEA, per germline. The CDR3 is 18 amino acids. The CDR3 region is CASSLVFKSDRGRGEQYF. The CDR3 region has the DNA TGTGCCAGCAGCTTAGTTTTCAAATCGGACAGGGGGCGCGGCGAGCAGTACTTC.

The CDR3 sequence is CASSEDRGQETQYF. The CDR3 coding sequence is TGTGCCAGCAGTGAAGACAGGGGCCAAGAGACCCAGTACTTC. The chain links TRBV2 to TRBJ2-5, with 7 bases identical to TRBD1. The CDR3 has 14 amino acids. The J segment lost 1 base and the V segment lost 1 base, leaving 0 bases of the junction unmatched. Germline V CDR1 and CDR2: SNHLY, FYNNEI.

This clone came up once. V usage is TRBV6-5 and J usage is TRBJ1-5, with a weak D call TRBD1 (6 bases). Germline CDR1 and CDR2: MNHEY and SVGAGI. CDR3 size: 14 residues. V was shortened by 5 bases and J by 6 bases, with 14 bases between the two germline ends. The chain's CDR3 is CASSPSGAAQPQHF. The CDR3 nucleotides are TGTGCCAGCAGTCCGTCAGGGGCCGCTCAGCCCCAGCATTTT.

In this sample, this clone turned up a few times. This chain joins TRBV27 and TRBJ2-7; a possible D gene is TRBD1 (7 bases). CDR1 is MNHEY and CDR2 is SMNVEV in the germline V gene (reference sequence). There are 16 residues in the CDR3. V lost 5 bases and J 7 bases, leaving 24 bases between the germline ends. CDR3 sequence (DNA): TGTGCCAGCAGTCTACCCCAGGGGGGTAAAGTGGGTGAGCAGTACTTC. Protein sequence: CASSLPQGGKVGEQYF.

In DNA form, the CDR3 reads TGTGCCAGCAGCTTTCAACAGGCTGAAAAACTGTTTTTT. It specifies CASSFQQAEKLFF. The chain couples TRBV7-2 to TRBJ1-4; weak D call: TRBD1 (5 bases). The germline V and J ends were trimmed by 3 bases and 7 bases, with 9 bases remaining between them. The germline V gene has CDR1 SGHTA and CDR2 FQGNSA. The length of the CDR3 is 13 residues.

The genes are TRBV5-4 and TRBJ2-2; 7 positions match TRBD2. This CDR3 has 16 amino acids. V was clipped by 0 bases and J by 0 bases; unmatched bases: 2. Germline V CDR1 and CDR2: SGHNT, YYREEE (reference sequence). The CDR3 DNA follows: TGTGCCAGCAGCTTGGAACGGGGGGCGAACACCGGGGAGCTGTTTTTT. It encodes CASSLERGANTGELFF.

This clone occurred once. This rearrangement joins TRBV7-8 to TRBJ2-1, with 8 nucleotides matching TRBD1. The CDR3 is 16 residues long. Germline-derived CDR1 and CDR2 are SGHVS and FQNEAQ. Losses at the gene ends were 3 bases for V and 4 bases for J; bases not matched to a gene: 8. CDR3 sequence reads: CASSFVGRGPYNEQFF. The CDR3 region has the DNA TGTGCCAGCAGCTTTGTGGGCAGGGGGCCTTACAATGAGCAGTTCTTC.

The chain combines TRBV11-3 with TRBJ1-2, with 7 nucleotides matching TRBD1. V trimming: 5 bases; J trimming: 5 bases; junction bases outside the gene matches: 14. The germline V gene encodes CDR1 SGHNT and CDR2 YENEEA. The CDR3 is 16 amino acids. CDR3 coding DNA: TGTGCCAGCAGCCAACCCGGGACAGATGCGGGGTATGGCTACACCTTC. Amino acids: CASSQPGTDAGYGYTF.

This chain uses TRBV11-2 with TRBJ2-7; D unresolved. There are 12 residues in the CDR3. The V and J ends lost 0 bases and 3 bases respectively, with 3 bases between them. The germline gives CDR1 SGHAT, CDR2 FQNNGV. CDR3 coding DNA: TGTGCCAGCAGCTTAGACAGCTACGAGCAGTACTTC. This codes for CASSLDSYEQYF.

The V gene is TRBV7-2, the J gene TRBJ2-3; weak D call: TRBD2 (6 bases). Trimming removed 5 bases from V and 0 bases from J, with 9 bases in between. The CDR3 has 14 residues. Germline V gene sequence: CDR1 SGHTA, CDR2 FQGNSA. CDR3 sequence: CASSPGTSTDTQYF. The CDR3 region has the DNA TGTGCCAGCAGCCCAGGGACTAGCACAGATACGCAGTATTTT.

The chain carries TRBV7-8 and TRBJ1-6; D may be TRBD1 (5 bases). V lost 5 bases, J lost 10 bases, and 18 bases lay in between. The CDR3 is 15 residues long. The germline V gene encodes CDR1 SGHVS and CDR2 FQNEAQ. The CDR3, as DNA: TGTGCCAGCAGCCTAGGATTCGACAAGGGGTCACCCCTCCACTTT. Translation: CASSLGFDKGSPLHF.

The rearrangement links TRBV14 to TRBJ1-1; D ambiguous. Germline V lookup: CDR1 SGHDN, CDR2 FVKESK. Trimming took off 1 base at V and 6 bases at J, with 15 bases between the two ends. The CDR3 runs to 15 residues. The CDR3, as DNA: TGTGCCAGCAGCCAAGCGCGCGGGAGTACGGCTGAAGCTTTCTTT. Translating gives CASSQARGSTAEAFF.

This chain links TRBV2 with TRBJ1-2, with 8 bases that match TRBD1. Unmatched junction bases numbered 6, after V lost 7 bases and J lost 2 bases. Germline-derived CDR1 and CDR2 are SNHLY and FYNNEI. The CDR3 contains 14 residues. The CDR3, as DNA: TGTGCCAGCAACCCTAGACAGGGGAACTATGGCTACACCTTC. Translated, it gives CASNPRQGNYGYTF. The full variable domain, with the rest looked up from reference TRBV2 and TRBJ1-2, is EPEVTQTPSHQVTQMGQEVILRCVPISNHLYFYWYRQILGQKVEFLVSFYNNEISEKSEIFDDQFSVERPDGSNFTLKIRSTKLEDSAMYFCASNPRQGNYGYTFGSGTRLTVV.

V gene TRBV19 combines with J gene TRBJ2-7; D gene ambiguous. With 5 bases removed from V and 0 bases from J, the gap between germline ends came to 11 bases. CDR3 length: 14 amino acids. Germline CDR1 and CDR2: LNHDA and SQIVND (reference sequence). CDR3: CASSDDWSSYEQYF. DNA of the CDR3: TGTGCCAGTAGTGACGACTGGAGCTCCTACGAGCAGTACTTC.

The J gene is TRBJ1-6, the V gene TRBV30; TRBD1 aligns across 7 bases. This CDR3 is built from 13 residues. The V segment lost 1 base and the J segment 7 bases; nucleotides outside the gene matches: 1. Germline values: CDR1 GTSNPN, CDR2 SVGIG (reference sequence). Written as DNA, the CDR3 is TGTGCCTGGAGTGGACAGGGAAATTCACCCCTCCACTTT. Its translation: CAWSGQGNSPLHF. Full variable domain (outside the CDR3, taken from reference TRBV30 and TRBJ1-6): SQTIHQWPATLVQPVGSPLSLECTVEGTSNPNLYWYRQAAGRGLQLLFYSVGIGQISSEVPQNLSASRPQDRQFILSSKKLLLSDSGFYLCAWSGQGNSPLHFGNGTRLTVT.

V is TRBV6-6 and J is TRBJ2-7; tentative D call: TRBD2 (5 bases). CDR3 length: 12 residues. CDR1 MNHNY and CDR2 SVGAGI come from the germline V gene (reference sequence). V lost 7 bases and J 1 base, leaving 8 bases between the germline ends. This CDR3 is CASTSGSYEQYF. The CDR3 DNA is TGTGCCAGCACCTCGGGGTCCTACGAGCAGTACTTC.